Here is one TCR beta chain with its context. The antigen this receptor binds is unknown. One base away there is no much larger clone; base qualities are not given. This entry comes from a study of OX40 agonist ivuxolimab in advanced cancers. With regard to the full study: The costimulatory receptor OX40 (CD134) was targeted by ivuxolimab, a fully human IgG2 agonistic monoclonal antibody. Of the 50 to 55 dose-escalation patients, hepatocellular carcinoma was present in roughly 19, melanoma in roughly 15, renal cell carcinoma in 9 and head and neck cancer in 9. Partial responses occurred in three dose-escalation patients: two with cutaneous melanoma and one with hepatocellular carcinoma. Peripheral TCRbeta sequencing aimed to test whether ivuxolimab altered TCR sequence diversity and caused clonal T-cell expansion. Patients were allowed to have had prior anti-PD-1, anti-PD-L1 or anti-CTLA-4 therapy, and approximately 40% of the dose-escalation patients had been treated with checkpoint inhibitors. The paper reports the monotherapy dose-escalation portion (N of about 54 patients) of the phase I ivuxolimab trial. In the dose-escalation cohort, 70% to 85% of patients were male, and the mean age was 60 years with a range of roughly 23 to 79. Intravenous ivuxolimab was administered to patients every 2 weeks at six dose levels: 0.01, 0.1, 0.3, 1.5, 3 and 10 mg/kg.

Genomic DNA was isolated from the sorted cells so that the TCRbeta CDR3 region could be sequenced. TCRbeta CDR3 regions were sequenced using the immunoSEQ Assay. TCRdb limited this immuneACCESS table to in-frame rearrangements with V and J called. A share of clones is missing; checked studies link under half to unresolved V genes, and the rest is unexplained. The sample table holds about 35,000 clones, of which under 90% were seen once. The ten largest clonotypes hold around 18% of the sample. The CDR3 sequence holds 17 residues, the cysteine and phenylalanine included. Of the read, only the CDR3 DNA is kept; its 51 bases are in frame from base 1. V ends up 3 bases short and J 7 bases short, with an unmatched junction base count of 14. Based on the germline V gene (reference sequence), the CDR1 and CDR2 sequences are MNHEY and SMNVEV. The trial excluded patients who had a history of autoimmune disease or who were on systemic immunosuppression. Peripheral blood for TCR sequencing was drawn from every dose cohort at baseline, at cycle 4 day 1 and at cycle 7 day 1. The samples were drawn from a first-in-human, open-label, multicenter phase I dose-escalation trial of ivuxolimab. Adults with locally advanced or metastatic melanoma, renal cell carcinoma, hepatocellular carcinoma or head and neck squamous cell carcinoma were enrolled in the trial. Before TCR sequencing, CD4+ T cells and CD8+ T cells from peripheral blood were sorted into separate populations.

Findings and caveats that apply to the study as a whole: Low levels of normalized T-cell clonal expansion were also seen in some patients who did not respond. In the 0.1-3.0 mg/kg groups, partial responders were among the patients with the lowest normalized peripheral clonal expansion, particularly in CD8+ T cells. After ivuxolimab, CD8+ T cells had more expanded clones than CD4+ T cells on average. At doses of 0.1 to 3.0 mg/kg, clonal expansion of both CD4+ and CD8+ blood T cells was observed from baseline to week 6. Antigen specificity was not determined for the clonally expanded peripheral T cells.

The rearranged chain carries TRBV27 and TRBJ2-7, and TRBD2 matches 11 of the central bases. The sample here was CD4+ or CD8+ T cells sorted from blood, taken in a trial of the OX40 agonist ivuxolimab. The sequence came from an adult with an advanced solid tumor such as melanoma, head and neck, liver or kidney cancer. The DNA sequence is given as TGTGCCAGCAGTTTCTGGTGGCCCGGGACTAGCGGAGGTGAGCAGTACTTC. This gives the protein CASSFWWPGTSGGEQYF.